A single sample gave rise to the 5 T cell receptor beta chains below, sequenced in a study of T cells in localized non-small cell lung cancer. Assay: immunoSEQ multiplex PCR; the TCRdb copy retains only in-frame clones and omits some. The sample holds approximately 18,000 clones, over 80% seen once. The input for sequencing was peripheral blood, taken before any cancer treatment. All receptors come from an older female donor with stage I lung adenocarcinoma.

The CDR3 spells CASFPHAWEGVLTEAFF. DNA of the CDR3: TGTGCCAGTTTCCCCCACGCGTGGGAGGGAGTGCTCACTGAAGCTTTCTTT. The V gene is TRBV19, the J gene TRBJ1-1, with D hard to call. Germline lookup yields CDR1 LNHDA and CDR2 SQIVND (reference sequence). CDR3 length: 17 residues. V lost 8 bases, J lost 4 bases, and 26 bases lay in between. The full variable domain, rest sourced from reference TRBV19 and TRBJ1-1, is DGGITQSPKYLFRKEGQNVTLSCEQNLNHDAMYWYRQDPGQGLRLIYYSQIVNDFQKGDIAEGYSVSREKKESFPLTVTSAQKNPTAFYLCASFPHAWEGVLTEAFFGQGTRLTVV.

The genes are TRBV5-1 and TRBJ2-5; D uncertain. Trimming took off 5 bases at V and 1 base at J, with 12 bases between the two ends. The CDR3 has 14 residues. Germline CDR1 SGHRS, CDR2 YFSETQ. The CDR3 is CASSSGALQETQYF. CDR3 in DNA: TGCGCCAGCAGTTCTGGCGCGCTCCAAGAGACCCAGTACTTC.

The rearrangement links TRBV7-9 to TRBJ1-5, with D maybe TRBD1 (6 bases). This CDR3 region has 13 residues. Trimming removed 2 bases at V and 8 bases at J, with 10 bases between. Germline CDR1 reads SEHNR; CDR2 reads FQNEAQ (reference sequence). DNA of the CDR3: TGTGCCAGCAGCTTACAGGGGAATGAGCCCCAGCATTTT. Amino acids: CASSLQGNEPQHF.

The CDR3 nucleotides are TGTGCCAGCAGCCCCCTAGGGGATTCCTACGAGCAGTACTTC. Its translation: CASSPLGDSYEQYF. V usage is TRBV7-9 and J usage is TRBJ2-7; TRBD1 is a possible D gene (5 bases). Germline V gives CDR1 SEHNR, CDR2 FQNEAQ (reference sequence). There are 14 residues in the CDR3. Trimming took off 5 bases at V and 1 base at J, with 12 bases between the two ends.

This clone appeared once. The rearrangement uses TRBV5-1 and TRBJ1-2; weak D call: TRBD1 (5 bases). Trimming left V 4 bases short and J 8 bases short, with 18 bases between. Germline-derived CDR1 and CDR2 are SGHRS and YFSETQ. This CDR3 is 14 amino acids long. CDR3 nucleotides: TGCGCCAGCAGCCCGGGGACTGGGGCAGGCGGCTACACCTTC. Translating gives CASSPGTGAGGYTF. Together with reference TRBV5-1 and TRBJ1-2, the CDR3 gives the full variable domain: KAGVTQTPRYLIKTRGQQVTLSCSPISGHRSVSWYQQTPGQGLQFLFEYFSETQRNKGNFPGRFSGRQFSNSRSEMNVSTLELGDSALYLCASSPGTGAGGYTFGSGTRLTVV.